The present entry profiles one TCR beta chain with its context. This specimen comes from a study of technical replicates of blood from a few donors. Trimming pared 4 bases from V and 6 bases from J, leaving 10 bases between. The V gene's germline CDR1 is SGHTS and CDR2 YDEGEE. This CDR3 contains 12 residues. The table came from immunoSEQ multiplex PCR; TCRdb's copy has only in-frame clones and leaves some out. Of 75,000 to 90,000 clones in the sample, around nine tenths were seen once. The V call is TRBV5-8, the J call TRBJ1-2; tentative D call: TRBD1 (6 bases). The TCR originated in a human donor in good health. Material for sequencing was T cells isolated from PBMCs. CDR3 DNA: TGTGCCAGCAGCCCAAGGACAGATGGCTACACCTTC. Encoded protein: CASSPRTDGYTF. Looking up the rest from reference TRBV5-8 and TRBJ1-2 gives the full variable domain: EAGVTQSPTHLIKTRGQQATLRCSPISGHTSVYWYQQALGLGLQFLLWYDEGEERNRGNFPPRFSGRQFPNYSSELNVNALELEDSALYLCASSPRTDGYTFGSGTRLTVV.